A selection of T cell receptor beta chains follows, all from one sample in a study of Ad26.COV2.S vaccination and SARS-CoV-2 variants. Generated by immunoSEQ multiplex PCR, the TCRdb table keeps only in-frame clones and is missing some. The profile shows approximately 90,000 clones, under 90% of them singletons. Sample: peripheral blood, taken after recovery from COVID-19. The receptors come from a human donor who had recovered from COVID-19. Both conserved end residues are part of each CDR3. D genes are given only for firm matches. Only some rows state a clone size, as once, few, many or a class for expanded clones.

abundance	j_gene	d_gene	v_gene	CDR3aa	CDR3nt
-	TRBJ2-1	-	TRBV19	CATNGGTAYNEQFF	TGTGCCACCAATGGGGGGACAGCTTACAATGAGCAGTTCTTC
-	TRBJ2-2	TRBD2	TRBV29-1	CSVDIAGTNTGELFF	TGCAGCGTTGATATAGCGGGGACGAACACCGGGGAGCTGTTTTTT
few	TRBJ2-7	-	TRBV10-3	CAISESGYEQYF	TGTGCCATCAGTGAATCAGGGTACGAGCAGTACTTC
-	TRBJ1-1	-	TRBV7-9	CASSQGAMGWTEAFF	TGTGCCAGCAGCCAAGGGGCCATGGGATGGACTGAAGCTTTCTTT
-	TRBJ2-7	-	TRBV6-4	CASRGARGEQYF	TGTGCCAGCAGGGGGGCTCGGGGCGAGCAGTACTTC
-	TRBJ2-7	-	TRBV11-2	CASSLALQSSYEQYF	TGTGCCAGCAGCTTAGCCTTACAGAGCTCCTACGAGCAGTACTTC
-	TRBJ2-5	TRBD2	TRBV19	CASGAGGHQETQYF	TGTGCCAGTGGAGCGGGAGGGCATCAAGAGACCCAGTACTTC
once	TRBJ1-2	-	TRBV6-1	CASSEAGWGINGYTF	TGTGCCAGCAGTGAAGCCGGGTGGGGGATTAATGGCTACACCTTC
-	TRBJ2-5	-	TRBV25-1	CASSDRASLQETQYF	TGTGCCAGCAGTGATCGGGCTAGCCTCCAAGAGACCCAGTACTTC
-	TRBJ2-7	-	TRBV7-2	CASSSTRAGEQYF	TGTGCCAGCAGCTCTACCAGGGCGGGGGAGCAGTACTTC
few	TRBJ1-3	-	TRBV19	CASKLGRGSGNTIYF	TGTGCCAGTAAATTAGGCAGAGGCTCTGGAAACACCATATATTTT
-	TRBJ2-1	-	TRBV7-2	CASSSTDRGQFF	TGTGCCAGCAGCTCGACAGATCGGGGGCAGTTCTTC
-	TRBJ2-3	TRBD2	TRBV2	CASGTSRSTDTQYF	TGTGCCAGCGGGACTAGCCGTAGCACAGATACGCAGTATTTT
-	TRBJ2-1	TRBD2	TRBV14	CASSQVRLAFGEQFF	TGTGCCAGCAGCCAAGTTCGACTAGCGTTCGGTGAGCAGTTCTTC
-	TRBJ1-1	-	TRBV7-9	CASSPRQQSTEAFF	TGTGCCAGCAGCCCCCGACAACAATCAACTGAAGCTTTCTTT